A selection of T cell receptor beta chains follows, all from one sample in a study of T cells in Graves' hyperthyroidism and ophthalmopathy. TCRdb re-called the multiplex PCR reads with MiXCR, one entry per CDR3 protein. The repertoire holds 500,000 to 750,000 distinct CDR3 sequences, 13% to 15% seen once, with 6.5% to 9% in the top ten. The sequenced material came from blood. These TCRs come from a woman between 18 and 29 years old with Graves' ophthalmopathy. Both conserved end residues are part of each CDR3. D genes are given only for firm matches. Expanded clones get a size class; other rows say once, few or many, or leave the size out.

DNA: TGTGCCAGCAGCGTAGACAGTAATGAAAAACTGTTTTTT; CDR3: CASSVDSNEKLFF; J: TRBJ1-4; V: TRBV9; size: once; D: .
DNA: TGTGCCAGCAGGCCATCCGACGGGACAGGAGGACTAGTTGGCTACACCTTC; CDR3: CASRPSDGTGGLVGYTF; J: TRBJ1-2; V: TRBV28; size: many; D: TRBD1
DNA: TGTGCCAGCTCACCATCGGCAGGGTGGTACGAGCAGTACTTC; CDR3: CASSPSAGWYEQYF; J: TRBJ2-7; V: TRBV18; size: few; D: .
DNA: TGTGCCAGTAGTAGCCGGGACAGGCTTAGCGGGCCCGCCTACGAGCAGTACTTC; CDR3: CASSSRDRLSGPAYEQYF; J: TRBJ2-7; V: TRBV7-9; size: .; D: .
DNA: TGTGCCAGCAGTTTCGCCAGCAACTATGGCTACACCTTC; CDR3: CASSFASNYGYTF; J: TRBJ1-2; V: TRBV28; size: many; D: .
DNA: TGTGCCAGCAGCTACACAGGATTTGTTCCTAATGAAAAACTGTTTTTT; CDR3: CASSYTGFVPNEKLFF; J: TRBJ1-4; V: TRBV7-9; size: many; D: .
DNA: TGTGCCAGCAGCTTAACAGGGTGGGGACAGAACACCGGGGAGCTGTTTTTT; CDR3: CASSLTGWGQNTGELFF; J: TRBJ2-2; V: TRBV11-2; size: many; D: .
DNA: TGCAGCGTCACAGGGGTAGGAACAGATACGCGGTATTTT; CDR3: CSVTGVGTDTRYF; J: TRBJ2-3; V: TRBV29-1; size: .; D: TRBD1
DNA: TGTGCCAGCAGTTTCGGGACTATAGGGTCCCAAATAGAGCAGTTCTTC; CDR3: CASSFGTIGSQIEQFF; J: TRBJ2-1; V: TRBV12-3/TRBV12-4; size: many; D: TRBD2
DNA: TGTGCCAGCAGTAAGAGAGGGGGGGTGAGCACTGAAGCTTTCTTT; CDR3: CASSKRGGVSTEAFF; J: TRBJ1-1; V: TRBV27; size: many; D: .
DNA: TGTGCCTGGAGTGTACTCTTGGGGGAGCTCAATGAGCAGTTCTTC; CDR3: CAWSVLLGELNEQFF; J: TRBJ2-1; V: TRBV30; size: many; D: .
DNA: TGTGCCAGCAGCGCCCCGTCCACAGGGCAAGCGAACACCGGGGAGCTGTTTTTT; CDR3: CASSAPSTGQANTGELFF; J: TRBJ2-2; V: TRBV9; size: few; D: .
DNA: TGTGCCAGCAGTTTATGGTTATCGTCCGAGCAGTACTTC; CDR3: CASSLWLSSEQYF; J: TRBJ2-7; V: TRBV28; size: many; D: .
DNA: TGTGCCTGGATTCCACAGGGGGCGCTAGGAAACACCATATATTTT; CDR3: CAWIPQGALGNTIYF; J: TRBJ1-3; V: TRBV30; size: .; D: TRBD1
DNA: TGTGCCTGGAGTGCGGGACAGGGGGCAGATACGCAGTATTTT; CDR3: CAWSAGQGADTQYF; J: TRBJ2-3; V: TRBV30; size: many; D: TRBD1
DNA: TGTGCCAGCAGCTTAAGAGATGTGGGACCCTACGAGCAGTACTTC; CDR3: CASSLRDVGPYEQYF; J: TRBJ2-7; V: TRBV7-8; size: many; D: .
DNA: TGTGCCACCAGTGACGGACGGCGGGCTGCCAAAAACATTCAGTACTTC; CDR3: CATSDGRRAAKNIQYF; J: TRBJ2-4; V: TRBV24-1; size: many; D: .